This T cell receptor (beta chain) derives from a study of cytomegalovirus exposure and HLA in healthy donors. Study-level results: Reports indicate that TCR beta sequences accurately predicted the HLA-A and HLA-B alleles of most subjects. Across all donors, roughly uniform sequencing depth was an assumption of the presence/absence analyses. Indistinguishability led to the exclusion of some V segments, TRBV6-2 and TRBV6-3 included.

PCR amplification relied on 60 Vbeta primers (plus 13 Jbeta primers). TCRdb's table, derived via immunoSEQ multiplex PCR, lists solely in-frame clones and lacks some. The sample yields about 160,000 clones, around 74% seen once. Healthy bone marrow donors made up the cohort. Trimming took 5 bases from V and 4 from J; bases not matched to a gene: 8. There are 15 residues in the CDR3. The V gene's germline CDR1 is LGHNA and CDR2 YSLEER. Of note for this clone: Its antigen is undetermined.

The receptor was isolated from a female donor in good health and CMV-seronegative. The chain recombines TRBV4-3 with TRBJ1-2, with TRBD1 matching over 9 bases. The sequencing input was PBMCs. The CDR3 sequence: CASSSRTGEGYGYTF. CDR3 nucleotide sequence: TGCGCCAGCAGCTCCCGGACAGGGGAGGGCTATGGCTACACCTTC.